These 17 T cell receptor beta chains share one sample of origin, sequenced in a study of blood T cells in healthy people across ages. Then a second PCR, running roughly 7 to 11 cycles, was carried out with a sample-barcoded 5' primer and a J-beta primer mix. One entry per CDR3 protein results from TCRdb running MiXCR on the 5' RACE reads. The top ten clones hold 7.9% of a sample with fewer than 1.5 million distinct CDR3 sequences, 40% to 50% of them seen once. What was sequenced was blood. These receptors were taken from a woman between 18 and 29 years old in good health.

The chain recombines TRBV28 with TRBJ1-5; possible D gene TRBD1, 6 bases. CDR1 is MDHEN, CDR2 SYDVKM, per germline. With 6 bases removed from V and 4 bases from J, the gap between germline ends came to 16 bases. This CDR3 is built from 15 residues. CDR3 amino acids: CASSLPQGPNQPQHF. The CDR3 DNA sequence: TGTGCCAGCAGCCTCCCCCAGGGGCCGAATCAGCCCCAGCATTTT. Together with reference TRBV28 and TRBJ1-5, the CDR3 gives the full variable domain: DVKVTQSSRYLVKRTGEKVFLECVQDMDHENMFWYRQDPGLGLRLIYFSYDVKMKEKGDIPEGYSVSREKKERFSLILESASTNQTSMYLCASSLPQGPNQPQHFGDGTRLSIL.

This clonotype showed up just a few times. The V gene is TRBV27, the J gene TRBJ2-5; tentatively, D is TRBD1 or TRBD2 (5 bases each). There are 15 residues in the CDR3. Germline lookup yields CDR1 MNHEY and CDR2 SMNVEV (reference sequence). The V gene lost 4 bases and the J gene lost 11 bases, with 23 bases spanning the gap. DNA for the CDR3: TGTGCCAGCAGTTCGGCCACTTGGGGGAAAGATGAGCAGTACTTC. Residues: CASSSATWGKDEQYF.

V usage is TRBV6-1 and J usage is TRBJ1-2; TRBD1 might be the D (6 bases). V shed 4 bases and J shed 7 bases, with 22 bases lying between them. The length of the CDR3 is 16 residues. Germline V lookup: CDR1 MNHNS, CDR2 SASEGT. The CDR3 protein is CASSVSRGIGAFGYTF. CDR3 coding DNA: TGTGCCAGCAGTGTCTCCAGGGGAATCGGGGCATTTGGCTACACCTTC.

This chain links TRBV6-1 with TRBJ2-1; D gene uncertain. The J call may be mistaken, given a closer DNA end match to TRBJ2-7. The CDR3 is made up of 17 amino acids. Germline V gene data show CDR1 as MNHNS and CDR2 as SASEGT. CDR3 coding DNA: TGTGCCAGCAGTGAAGTTATAGGCTTTGCCTCCTACAATGAGCAGTACTTC. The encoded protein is CASSEVIGFASYNEQYF.

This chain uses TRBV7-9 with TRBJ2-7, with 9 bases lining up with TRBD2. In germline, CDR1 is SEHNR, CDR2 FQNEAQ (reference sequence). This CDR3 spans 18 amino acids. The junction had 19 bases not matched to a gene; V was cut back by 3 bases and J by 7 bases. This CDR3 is CASSLTFGGRAVDNEQYF. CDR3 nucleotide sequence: TGTGCCAGCAGCTTGACCTTTGGCGGGAGGGCTGTCGACAATGAGCAGTACTTC.

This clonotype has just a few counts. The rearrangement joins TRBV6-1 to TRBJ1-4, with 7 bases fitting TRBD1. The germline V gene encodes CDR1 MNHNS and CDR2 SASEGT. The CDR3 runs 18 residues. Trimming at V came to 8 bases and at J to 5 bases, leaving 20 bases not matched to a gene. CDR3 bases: TGTGCCAGCGGTCGAATGGGACAGCCAACCCTCGGCAATGAAAAACTGTTTTTT. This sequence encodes CASGRMGQPTLGNEKLFF.

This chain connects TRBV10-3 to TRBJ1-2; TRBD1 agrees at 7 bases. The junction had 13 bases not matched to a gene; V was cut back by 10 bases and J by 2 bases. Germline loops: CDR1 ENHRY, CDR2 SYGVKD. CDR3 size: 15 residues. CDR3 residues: CATLPRGLKNYGYTF. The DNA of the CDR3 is TGTGCCACTCTCCCCAGGGGGTTAAAAAACTATGGCTACACCTTC.

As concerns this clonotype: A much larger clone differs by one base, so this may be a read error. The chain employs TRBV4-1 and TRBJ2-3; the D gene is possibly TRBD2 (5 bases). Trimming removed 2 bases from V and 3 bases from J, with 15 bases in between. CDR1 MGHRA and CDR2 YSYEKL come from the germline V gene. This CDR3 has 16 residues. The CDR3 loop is CASSQSAGETTDTQYF. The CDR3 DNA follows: TGCGCCAGCAGCCAATCGGCCGGGGAGACGACAGATACGCAGTATTTT.

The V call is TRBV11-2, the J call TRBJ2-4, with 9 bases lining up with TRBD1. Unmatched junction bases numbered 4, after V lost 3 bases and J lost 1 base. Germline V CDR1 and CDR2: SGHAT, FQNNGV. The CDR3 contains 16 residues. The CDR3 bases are TGTGCCAGCAGCTTGGGGACAGGGACGGCCAAAAACATTCAGTACTTC. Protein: CASSLGTGTAKNIQYF.

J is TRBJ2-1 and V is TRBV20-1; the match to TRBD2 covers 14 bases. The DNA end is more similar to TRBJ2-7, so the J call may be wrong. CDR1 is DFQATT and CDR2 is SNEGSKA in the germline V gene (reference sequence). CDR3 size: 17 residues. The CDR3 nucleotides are TGCAGTGCTCGCGGACTAGCGGGGGGAATTACCTACAATGAGCAGTACTTC. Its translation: CSARGLAGGITYNEQYF.

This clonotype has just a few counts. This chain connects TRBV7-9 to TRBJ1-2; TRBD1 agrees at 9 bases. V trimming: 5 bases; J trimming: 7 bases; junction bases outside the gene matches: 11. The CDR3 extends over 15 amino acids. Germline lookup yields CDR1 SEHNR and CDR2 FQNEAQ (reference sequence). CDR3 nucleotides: TGTGCCAGCAGCAAAAACGACAGGGGGGCAGGTGGCTACACCTTC. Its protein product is CASSKNDRGAGGYTF.

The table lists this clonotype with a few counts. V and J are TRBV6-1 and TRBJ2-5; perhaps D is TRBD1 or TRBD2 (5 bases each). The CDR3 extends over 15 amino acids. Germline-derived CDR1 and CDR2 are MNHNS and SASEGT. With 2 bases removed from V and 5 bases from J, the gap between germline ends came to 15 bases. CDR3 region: CASSESWGFWETQYF. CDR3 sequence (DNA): TGTGCCAGCAGTGAATCCTGGGGGTTCTGGGAGACCCAGTACTTC.

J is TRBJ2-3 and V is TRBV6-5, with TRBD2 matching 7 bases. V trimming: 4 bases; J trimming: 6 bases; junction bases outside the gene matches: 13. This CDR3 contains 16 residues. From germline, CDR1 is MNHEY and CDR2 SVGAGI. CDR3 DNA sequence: TGTGCCAGCAGTTCTTGGACTAGTCCCTCTCCGGATACGCAGTATTTT. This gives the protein CASSSWTSPSPDTQYF.

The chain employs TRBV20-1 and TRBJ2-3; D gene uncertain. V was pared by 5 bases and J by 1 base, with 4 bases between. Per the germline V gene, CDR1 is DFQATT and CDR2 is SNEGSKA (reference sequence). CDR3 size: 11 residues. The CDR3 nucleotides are TGCAGTGCTGAGGGCACAGATACGCAGTATTTT. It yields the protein CSAEGTDTQYF.

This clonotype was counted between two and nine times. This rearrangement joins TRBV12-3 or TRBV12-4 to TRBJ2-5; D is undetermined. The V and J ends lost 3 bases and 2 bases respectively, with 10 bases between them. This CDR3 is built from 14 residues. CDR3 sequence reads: CASSFTAIQETQYF. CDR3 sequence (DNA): TGTGCCAGCAGTTTCACAGCTATACAAGAGACCCAGTACTTC.

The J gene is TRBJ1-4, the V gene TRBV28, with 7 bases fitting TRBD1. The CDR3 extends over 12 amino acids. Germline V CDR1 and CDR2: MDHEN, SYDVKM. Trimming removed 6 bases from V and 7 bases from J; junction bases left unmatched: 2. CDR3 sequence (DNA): TGTGCCAGCAGGGGACAGTTTGAAAAACTGTTTTTT. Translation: CASRGQFEKLFF.

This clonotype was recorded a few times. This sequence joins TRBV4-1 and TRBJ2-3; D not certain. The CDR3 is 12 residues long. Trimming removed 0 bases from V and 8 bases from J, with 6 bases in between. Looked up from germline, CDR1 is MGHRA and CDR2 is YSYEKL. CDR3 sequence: CASSQEPPTQYF. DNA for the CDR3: TGCGCCAGCAGCCAAGAGCCGCCTACGCAGTATTTT.